This is a list of T cell receptor beta chains from one sample in a study of T cells expressing NK-cell markers. TCRdb reprocessed the 5' RACE reads and stores each CDR3 protein as one record, lacking DNA. Its clone listing holds about 460,000 distinct CDR3 sequences. The specimen was blood T cells: a sorted CD56 or NKG2C T cell subset, CD4+ or CD8+ T cells, or bulk PBMC T cells (not recorded which). The receptors derive from a woman in her forties or fifties in good health. CDR3s include the opening cysteine and the closing phenylalanine or tryptophan. The order of the fields is V gene, J gene, CDR3 protein.

V: TRBV7-9
J: TRBJ2-7
CDR3: CASRTTGSYEQYF

V: TRBV12-3/TRBV12-4
J: TRBJ1-1
CDR3: CASSGTAKNTEAFF

V: TRBV11-2
J: TRBJ2-1
CDR3: CASSRSGGRAYNEQFF

V: TRBV4-1
J: TRBJ1-4
CDR3: CASSQEGTGTVGFF

V: TRBV5-6
J: TRBJ2-1
CDR3: CASSLASGREKQFF

V: TRBV30
J: TRBJ1-2
CDR3: CAWSVSQNYGYTF

V: TRBV9
J: TRBJ2-2
CDR3: CASSANRDLRSGELFF

V: TRBV20-1
J: TRBJ2-3
CDR3: CSARGPTGDTQYF

V: TRBV12-3/TRBV12-4
J: TRBJ2-1
CDR3: CASSLGGVREQFF

V: TRBV29-1
J: TRBJ2-5
CDR3: CSHDRGAETQYF

V: TRBV5-1
J: TRBJ2-3
CDR3: CASSLYSPSGGYVTDTQYF

V: TRBV12-3/TRBV12-4
J: TRBJ2-6
CDR3: CASSRLDSGANVLTF

V: TRBV29-1
J: TRBJ2-1
CDR3: CSVRTGANEQFF

V: TRBV5-5
J: TRBJ2-1
CDR3: CASSLRLAGGASYNEQFF

V: TRBV30
J: TRBJ1-3
CDR3: CAWSVLQSGNTIYF

V: TRBV12-5
J: TRBJ1-1
CDR3: CASGLTRDGEAFF

V: TRBV20-1
J: TRBJ1-2
CDR3: CSAMPGTGVYGYTF

V: TRBV18
J: TRBJ2-7
CDR3: CASSPAGGTRNEQYF

V: TRBV6-6
J: TRBJ1-5
CDR3: CASSYVPRGNQPQHF

V: TRBV12-3/TRBV12-4
J: TRBJ2-1
CDR3: CASSLPGQEANEQFF

V: TRBV27
J: TRBJ2-7
CDR3: CASSSPLTGFHEQYF

V: TRBV5-1
J: TRBJ1-3
CDR3: CASSPGTAANTIYF

V: TRBV6-6
J: TRBJ1-4
CDR3: CASRGDMHEKLFF

V: TRBV9
J: TRBJ1-5
CDR3: CASSVAIGEPQHF

V: TRBV27
J: TRBJ2-1
CDR3: CASSLGYPRDEQFF

V: TRBV11-2
J: TRBJ1-1
CDR3: CASSLPQGGRNTEAFF

V: TRBV20-1
J: TRBJ1-2
CDR3: CSATKTGGDDGYTF

V: TRBV20-1
J: TRBJ2-2
CDR3: CSARNPVGSGGELFF

V: TRBV7-2
J: TRBJ2-7
CDR3: CASSLVTSGRGEQYF

V: TRBV5-1
J: TRBJ1-4
CDR3: CASSLAGNEKLFF

V: TRBV6-5
J: TRBJ2-1
CDR3: CASSYAGGLAGASEQFF

V: TRBV7-9
J: TRBJ2-3
CDR3: CASSWTSAGGMRAQYF

V: TRBV4-1
J: TRBJ2-3
CDR3: CASSQDPAGGVHTQYF

V: TRBV12-3/TRBV12-4
J: TRBJ2-5
CDR3: CASSQGLAGGHQETQYF

V: TRBV20-1
J: TRBJ2-3
CDR3: CSATRQSTNTDTQYF

V: TRBV6-1
J: TRBJ1-1
CDR3: CASTINRGMNTEAFF

V: TRBV5-5
J: TRBJ2-2
CDR3: CASTAGSHTGELFF

V: TRBV29-1
J: TRBJ2-3
CDR3: CSVGGGRGTDTQYF

V: TRBV5-6
J: TRBJ2-5
CDR3: CASSLWLAGAETQYF

V: TRBV27
J: TRBJ2-3
CDR3: CASRPGHFSASTDTQYF

V: TRBV4-1
J: TRBJ1-4
CDR3: CASSLYDEVGEKLFF

V: TRBV7-2
J: TRBJ2-5
CDR3: CASSPPRGVGQETQYF

V: TRBV4-1
J: TRBJ2-1
CDR3: CASSQDWATNEQFF

V: TRBV10-3
J: TRBJ1-2
CDR3: CAIKGTGDLNYGYTF

V: TRBV20-1
J: TRBJ2-4
CDR3: CSASPLSGRENIQYF

V: TRBV4-1
J: TRBJ2-1
CDR3: CASSQTRSTYNEQFF

V: TRBV20-1
J: TRBJ1-6
CDR3: CSARGFSGMLHF

V: TRBV27
J: TRBJ2-1
CDR3: CASKVSPIYNEQFF

V: TRBV15
J: TRBJ2-1
CDR3: CATSREINYGTSGSSYNEQFF

V: TRBV3-1
J: TRBJ2-7
CDR3: CASSQSGGPLDRPYEQYF

V: TRBV12-5
J: TRBJ2-1
CDR3: CASGASGQGSFF

V: TRBV6-5
J: TRBJ2-1
CDR3: CASSPNGGAYVAQFF

V: TRBV28
J: TRBJ2-5
CDR3: CASHGQGRETQYF

V: TRBV3-1
J: TRBJ2-7
CDR3: CASRVSTTGAEQYF

V: TRBV12-3/TRBV12-4
J: TRBJ1-1
CDR3: CASRRTGSGNTEAFF

V: TRBV24-1
J: TRBJ2-2
CDR3: CATSDFWGQPNTGELFF

V: TRBV5-1
J: TRBJ1-1
CDR3: CASSLGTGPTQAFF

V: TRBV5-1
J: TRBJ1-2
CDR3: CASSLDRDGYTF